The rows below give T cell receptor beta chains drawn from one sample of a study of blood T cell repertoires in COVID-19. Clones were sequenced by immunoSEQ multiplex PCR, and TCRdb holds only the in-frame ones, with some missing. In the table there are roughly 120,000 clones, around 76% of which are singletons. Sequencing was performed on peripheral blood. The receptors here all came from a woman aged 80 or over with acute or convalescent COVID-19. Each CDR3 is given with its conserved first and last residue. The order of the fields is V gene, D gene, J gene, clone size, CDR3 protein, CDR3 DNA. D genes are given only for firm matches. The size entry is marked missing in some rows and otherwise reads once, few, many or a size class.

TRBV5-1	.	TRBJ2-3	.	CASSLAGDPSTDTQYF	TGCGCCAGCAGCTTGGCAGGGGACCCTAGCACAGATACGCAGTATTTT
TRBV11-2	TRBD2	TRBJ2-5	.	CASSFQPGLAGGETQYF	TGTGCCAGCAGCTTTCAACCGGGACTAGCGGGAGGTGAGACCCAGTACTTC
TRBV10-3	.	TRBJ2-7	.	CAISGTTGGKYEQYF	TGTGCCATCAGTGGTACGACAGGAGGAAAGTACGAGCAGTACTTC
TRBV11-3	TRBD2	TRBJ2-1	once	CASSLQSGSDEQFF	TGTGCCAGCAGCTTACAGAGCGGGAGCGATGAGCAGTTCTTC
TRBV6-5	TRBD2	TRBJ2-7	once	CASRLAGGPAYEQYF	TGTGCCAGCAGGCTAGCGGGGGGGCCCGCCTACGAGCAGTACTTC
TRBV4-1	TRBD1	TRBJ1-2	.	CASSQRDRDYGYTF	TGCGCCAGCAGCCAGAGGGACAGGGACTATGGCTACACCTTC
TRBV28	TRBD1	TRBJ2-2	.	CASSFPPGTGNTGELFF	TGTGCCAGCAGTTTTCCCCCTGGGACAGGGAACACCGGGGAGCTGTTTTTT
TRBV14	.	TRBJ1-6	.	CASSLALDNSPLHF	TGTGCCAGCAGCCTGGCCCTGGATAATTCACCCCTCCACTTT
TRBV5-1	.	TRBJ2-7	.	CASSLRLFRTTDEQYF	TGCGCCAGCAGCTTGAGATTATTTCGGACAACGGATGAGCAGTACTTC
TRBV28	TRBD2	TRBJ2-5	few	CASSFSGTSGRGTQYF	TGTGCCAGCAGTTTCTCAGGGACTAGCGGGAGGGGGACCCAGTACTTC
TRBV27	TRBD1	TRBJ2-7	.	CASNEWGTGGEYEQYF	TGTGCCAGCAATGAATGGGGGACAGGGGGCGAGTACGAGCAGTACTTC
TRBV3-1/TRBV3-2	TRBD1	TRBJ2-5	.	CASSHLGTGGSETQYF	TGTGCCAGCAGCCATCTTGGGACAGGGGGTAGTGAGACCCAGTACTTC
TRBV6-5	.	TRBJ1-3	.	CASSRDTSGNTIYF	TGTGCCAGCAGTCGAGACACCTCTGGAAACACCATATATTTT
TRBV5-1	.	TRBJ2-5	.	CASSLGGLGQETQYF	TGCGCCAGCAGCTTGGGGGGACTGGGTCAAGAGACCCAGTACTTC
TRBV5-1	TRBD1	TRBJ2-1	.	CASSEGQGAQTEQFF	TGCGCCAGCAGCGAGGGACAGGGGGCGCAAACTGAGCAGTTCTTC
TRBV3-1/TRBV3-2	.	TRBJ1-6	few	CASSQASTGGANSPLHF	TGTGCCAGCAGCCAAGCCTCGACCGGGGGGGCGAATTCACCCCTCCACTTT
TRBV7-9	.	TRBJ2-6	.	CASSANYGISGANVLTF	TGTGCCAGCAGCGCCAATTACGGGATCTCTGGGGCCAACGTCCTGACTTTC
TRBV11-2	.	TRBJ2-2	.	CASSPLNTGELFF	TGTGCCAGCAGCCCTTTAAACACCGGGGAGCTGTTTTTT
TRBV7-2	.	TRBJ2-5	.	CASSLDLASETQYF	TGTGCCAGCAGCTTAGATCTAGCCTCAGAGACCCAGTACTTC
TRBV5-1	.	TRBJ1-6	.	CASSLQGDAGSPLHF	TGCGCCAGCAGCTTACAGGGTGACGCCGGTTCACCCCTCCACTTT
TRBV10-1	TRBD2	TRBJ2-1	.	CATDSGSGYNEQFF	TGCGCCACCGATAGCGGGAGTGGATACAATGAGCAGTTCTTC
TRBV10-3	.	TRBJ2-7	.	CAISGGSGSYEQYF	TGTGCCATCAGTGGGGGTAGCGGCTCCTACGAGCAGTACTTC
TRBV12-3/TRBV12-4	.	TRBJ2-5	.	CASSFQGGGTQYF	TGTGCCAGCAGTTTCCAGGGGGGAGGGACCCAGTACTTC
TRBV7-2	TRBD1	TRBJ2-1	.	CASIKQGAGDNEQFF	TGTGCCAGCATCAAACAGGGGGCTGGAGACAATGAGCAGTTCTTC
TRBV2	.	TRBJ1-1	many	CASNYVGGETEAFF	TGTGCCAGCAATTACGTGGGCGGGGAGACTGAAGCTTTCTTT
TRBV7-5	.	TRBJ2-1	.	CARSPVKEKRGTSSYNEQFF	TGTGCCAGAAGCCCCGTAAAAGAAAAGCGGGGGACGAGCTCCTACAATGAGCAGTTCTTC
TRBV18	TRBD1	TRBJ1-2	.	CASSLQGRPGTEQGYTF	TGTGCCAGCTCACTACAGGGTAGGCCCGGGACAGAGCAGGGCTACACCTTC
TRBV5-1	TRBD2	TRBJ2-1	few	CASSLGLAHGSHEQFF	TGCGCCAGCAGCTTGGGACTAGCCCACGGTTCCCATGAGCAGTTCTTC
TRBV3-1/TRBV3-2	.	TRBJ2-5	.	CASSLQGGEETQYF	TGTGCCAGCAGCCTACAGGGAGGGGAAGAGACCCAGTACTTC
TRBV5-5	.	TRBJ1-1	.	CASSARLAEAFF	TGTGCCAGCAGCGCCCGACTGGCTGAAGCTTTCTTT
TRBV6-2/TRBV6-3	TRBD2	TRBJ2-5	few	CASSYGARLAVKTQYF	TGTGCCAGCAGTTATGGTGCTAGACTAGCGGTGAAGACCCAGTACTTC
TRBV3-1/TRBV3-2	.	TRBJ1-1	.	CASSHAGEEAFF	TGTGCCAGCAGCCACGCCGGAGAAGAAGCTTTCTTT
TRBV3-1/TRBV3-2	TRBD2	TRBJ2-3	.	CASSQGTSRTDTQYF	TGTGCCAGCAGCCAAGGGACTAGCCGCACAGATACGCAGTATTTT
TRBV29-1	.	TRBJ1-2	once	CSVDRGGGSNYGYTF	TGCAGCGTTGACAGGGGAGGGGGTTCTAACTATGGCTACACCTTC
TRBV27	.	TRBJ1-5	once	CASTGGNPNQPQHF	TGTGCCAGCACCGGGGGGAATCCCAATCAGCCCCAGCATTTT
TRBV20-1	TRBD1	TRBJ2-7	.	CSAGQAYEQYF	TGCAGTGCGGGACAGGCCTACGAGCAGTACTTC
TRBV10-3	.	TRBJ1-2	.	CAISEGQGRVGRQGGYTF	TGTGCCATCAGTGAAGGGCAGGGGCGAGTGGGACGTCAGGGAGGCTACACCTTC
TRBV2	TRBD2	TRBJ2-2	few	CASSELGGGNTGELFF	TGTGCCAGCAGTGAGCTTGGCGGGGGAAACACCGGGGAGCTGTTTTTT
TRBV5-8	.	TRBJ2-6	.	CASSLEGQGRPGANVLTF	TGTGCCAGCAGCTTGGAGGGCCAGGGTAGGCCTGGGGCCAACGTCCTGACTTTC
TRBV5-1	TRBD2	TRBJ2-3	.	CASSFGLAGATDTQYF	TGCGCCAGCAGCTTCGGACTAGCGGGGGCCACAGATACGCAGTATTTT
TRBV29-1	.	TRBJ2-3	.	CSVPTALSTDTQYF	TGCAGCGTTCCTACAGCCCTTTCCACAGATACACAGTATTTT
TRBV3-1/TRBV3-2	TRBD2	TRBJ2-5	.	CASSQDLAAGVGETQYF	TGTGCCAGCAGCCAAGACTTAGCAGCGGGAGTAGGAGAGACCCAGTACTTC
TRBV28	TRBD1	TRBJ1-2	.	CASTRTGSYGYTF	TGTGCCAGCACCCGGACAGGATCCTATGGCTACACCTTC
TRBV6-6	.	TRBJ1-5	once	CASSTAQTAVNQPQHF	TGTGCCAGCAGTACCGCCCAGACAGCCGTCAATCAGCCCCAGCATTTT
TRBV5-1	TRBD2	TRBJ2-7	.	CASSDPGLAGVAEQYF	TGCGCCAGCAGCGATCCGGGACTAGCGGGAGTCGCCGAGCAGTACTTC
TRBV21-1	.	TRBJ2-1	.	CASSKEWRLAGGINEQFF	TGTGCCAGCAGCAAAGAATGGCGACTAGCGGGGGGGATCAATGAGCAGTTCTTC
TRBV28	.	TRBJ2-7	.	CASSLAGNEQYF	TGTGCCAGCAGTTTAGCAGGGAACGAGCAGTACTTC